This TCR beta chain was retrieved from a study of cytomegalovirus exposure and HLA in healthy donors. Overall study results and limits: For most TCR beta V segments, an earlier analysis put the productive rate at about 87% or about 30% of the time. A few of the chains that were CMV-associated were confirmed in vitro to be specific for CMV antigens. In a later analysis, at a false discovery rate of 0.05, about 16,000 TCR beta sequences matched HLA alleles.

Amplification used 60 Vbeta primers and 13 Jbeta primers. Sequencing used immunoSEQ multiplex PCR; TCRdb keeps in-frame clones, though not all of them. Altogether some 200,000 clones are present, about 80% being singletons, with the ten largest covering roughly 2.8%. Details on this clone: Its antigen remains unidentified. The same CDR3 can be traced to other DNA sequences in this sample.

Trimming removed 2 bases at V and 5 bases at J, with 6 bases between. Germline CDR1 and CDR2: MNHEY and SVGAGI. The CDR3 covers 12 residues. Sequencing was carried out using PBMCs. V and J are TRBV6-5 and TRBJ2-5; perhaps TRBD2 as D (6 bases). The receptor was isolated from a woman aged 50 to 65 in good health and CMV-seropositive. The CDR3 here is CASSYGGETQYF. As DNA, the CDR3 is TGTGCCAGCAGTTACGGAGGGGAGACCCAGTACTTC.